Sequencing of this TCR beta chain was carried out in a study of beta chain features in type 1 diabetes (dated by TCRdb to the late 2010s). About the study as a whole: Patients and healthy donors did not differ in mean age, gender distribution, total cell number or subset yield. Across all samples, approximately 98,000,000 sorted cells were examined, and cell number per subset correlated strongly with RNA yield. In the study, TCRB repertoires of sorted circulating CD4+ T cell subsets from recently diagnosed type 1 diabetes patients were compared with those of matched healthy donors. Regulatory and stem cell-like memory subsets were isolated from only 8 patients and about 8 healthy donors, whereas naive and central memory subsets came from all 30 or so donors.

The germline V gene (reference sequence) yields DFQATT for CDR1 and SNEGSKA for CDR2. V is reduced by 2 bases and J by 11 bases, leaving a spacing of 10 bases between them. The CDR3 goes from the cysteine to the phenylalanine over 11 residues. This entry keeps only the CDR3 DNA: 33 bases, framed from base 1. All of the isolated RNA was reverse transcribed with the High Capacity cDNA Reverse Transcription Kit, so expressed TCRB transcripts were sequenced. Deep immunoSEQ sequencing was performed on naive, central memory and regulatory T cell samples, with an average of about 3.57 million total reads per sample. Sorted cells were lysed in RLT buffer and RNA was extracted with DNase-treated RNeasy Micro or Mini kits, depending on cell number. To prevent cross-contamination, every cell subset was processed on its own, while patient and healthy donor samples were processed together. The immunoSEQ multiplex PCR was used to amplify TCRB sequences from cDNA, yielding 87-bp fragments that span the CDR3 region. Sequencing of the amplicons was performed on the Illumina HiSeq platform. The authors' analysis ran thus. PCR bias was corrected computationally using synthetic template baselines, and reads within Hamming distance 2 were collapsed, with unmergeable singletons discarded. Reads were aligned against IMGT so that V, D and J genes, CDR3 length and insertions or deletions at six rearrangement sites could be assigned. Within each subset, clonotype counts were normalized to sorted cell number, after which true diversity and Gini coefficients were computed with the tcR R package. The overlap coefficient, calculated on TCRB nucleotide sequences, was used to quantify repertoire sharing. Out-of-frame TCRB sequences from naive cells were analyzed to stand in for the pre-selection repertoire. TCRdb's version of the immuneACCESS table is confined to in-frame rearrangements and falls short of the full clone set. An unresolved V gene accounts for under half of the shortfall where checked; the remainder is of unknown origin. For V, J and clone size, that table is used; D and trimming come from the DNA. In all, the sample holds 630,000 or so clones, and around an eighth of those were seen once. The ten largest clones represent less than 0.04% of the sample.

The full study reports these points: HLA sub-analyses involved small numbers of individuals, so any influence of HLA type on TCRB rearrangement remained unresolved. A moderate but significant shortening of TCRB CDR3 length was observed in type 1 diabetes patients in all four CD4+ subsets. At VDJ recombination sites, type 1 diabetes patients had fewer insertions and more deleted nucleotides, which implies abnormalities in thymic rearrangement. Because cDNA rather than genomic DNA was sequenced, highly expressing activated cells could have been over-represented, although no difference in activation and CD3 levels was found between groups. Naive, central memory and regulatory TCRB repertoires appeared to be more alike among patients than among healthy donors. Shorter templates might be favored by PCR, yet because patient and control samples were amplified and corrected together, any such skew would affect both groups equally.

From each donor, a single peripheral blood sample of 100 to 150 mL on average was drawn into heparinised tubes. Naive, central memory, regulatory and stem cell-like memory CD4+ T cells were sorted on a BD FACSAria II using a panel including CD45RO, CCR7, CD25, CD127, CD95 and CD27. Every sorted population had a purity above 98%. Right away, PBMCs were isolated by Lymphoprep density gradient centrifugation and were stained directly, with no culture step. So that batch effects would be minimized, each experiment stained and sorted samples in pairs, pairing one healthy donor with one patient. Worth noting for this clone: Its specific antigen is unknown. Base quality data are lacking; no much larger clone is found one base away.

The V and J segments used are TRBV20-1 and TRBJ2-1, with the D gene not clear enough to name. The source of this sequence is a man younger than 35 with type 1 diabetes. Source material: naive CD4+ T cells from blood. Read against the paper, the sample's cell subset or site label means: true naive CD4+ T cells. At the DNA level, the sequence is TGCAGTGCTAGACGGGTCAGCCAGCAGTTCTTC. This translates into CSARRVSQQFF.